One and the same sample provided the 32 T cell receptor beta chains below, sequenced in a study of blood T cell repertoires in COVID-19. This table comes from immunoSEQ multiplex PCR, and its TCRdb copy is limited to in-frame clones, with some not included. This sample has hundreds of thousands of clones, with roughly 89% found just once. The material sequenced was peripheral blood. The source is a man between 18 and 35 years old with COVID-19, enrolled during active disease.

The chain uses TRBV2 and TRBJ1-5, with TRBD1 matching 8 bases. This CDR3 has 12 amino acids. The trim removed 10 bases at V and 8 bases at J, leaving 7 bases unmatched. The germline V gene encodes CDR1 SNHLY and CDR2 FYNNEI. CDR3 region: CATGQVGEPQHF. The CDR3 DNA reads as TGTGCCACGGGACAGGTTGGTGAGCCCCAGCATTTT.

V usage is TRBV9 and J usage is TRBJ2-3, with 10 bases that match TRBD2. The CDR3 length is 20 residues. The germline CDR1 and CDR2 sequences are SGDLS and YYNGEE. V was clipped by 3 bases and J by 4 bases; unmatched bases: 20. CDR3: CASSAPSGRIESDPADTQYF. The CDR3 DNA is TGTGCCAGCAGCGCCCCTAGCGGGAGAATTGAGTCTGATCCCGCAGATACGCAGTATTTT.

The chain couples TRBV5-4 to TRBJ2-5, with a weak D call TRBD2 (6 bases). Per germline, CDR1 SGHNT and CDR2 YYREEE (reference sequence). The ends were cut back, 2 bases at V and 5 bases at J, with 10 bases in the middle. CDR3 length: 13 amino acids. The CDR3 reads CASSFGGSETQYF. CDR3 DNA sequence: TGTGCCAGCAGCTTTGGGGGGTCCGAGACCCAGTACTTC.

The chain employs TRBV7-9 and TRBJ1-1; D unclear. V lost 1 base and J 4 bases, leaving 10 bases between the germline ends. Germline CDR1 and CDR2: SEHNR and FQNEAQ (reference sequence). The CDR3 has 14 residues. The CDR3 here is CASSLVISGTEAFF. The CDR3 nucleotides read TGTGCCAGCAGCTTAGTCATCTCGGGCACTGAAGCTTTCTTT.

This chain joins TRBV7-9 and TRBJ2-5; tentative D call: TRBD2 (6 bases). Trimming removed 1 base from V and 2 bases from J, with 17 bases in between. Looked up from germline, CDR1 is SEHNR and CDR2 is FQNEAQ (reference sequence). The CDR3 totals 17 residues. The CDR3 nucleotides are TGTGCCAGCAGCTTAGGGGGCTTCACGGGGGAACAAGAGACCCAGTACTTC. Translating gives CASSLGGFTGEQETQYF.

The J gene is TRBJ1-2, the V gene TRBV20-1, with D unclear. CDR3 length: 11 residues. V was shortened by 3 bases and J by 4 bases, with 6 bases between the two germline ends. CDR1 is DFQATT, CDR2 SNEGSKA, per germline (reference sequence). DNA of the CDR3: TGCAGTGCTAGGGGCGTCTATGGCTACACCTTC. Its protein product is CSARGVYGYTF.

This chain links TRBV6-6 with TRBJ2-7; TRBD2 agrees at 7 bases. CDR3 length: 13 amino acids. J was trimmed by 5 bases and V by 0 bases; bases with no gene match: 1. The V gene's germline CDR1 is MNHNY and CDR2 SVGAGI (reference sequence). CDR3 sequence (DNA): TGTGCCAGCAGTTACTCGGGGGGGAACGAGCAGTACTTC. Its protein product is CASSYSGGNEQYF.

CDR3 sequence (DNA): TGTGCCTGGAGTGTACTAGGGTCTGGAAACACCATATATTTT. Translation gives CAWSVLGSGNTIYF. The chain combines TRBV30 with TRBJ1-3; the D is unclear. This CDR3 is 14 amino acids long. The V end lost 0 bases, the J end lost 1 base, and 7 bases lay between the germline ends. Per germline, CDR1 GTSNPN and CDR2 SVGIG (reference sequence).

This chain links TRBV2 with TRBJ1-1; D is undetermined. The germline gives CDR1 SNHLY, CDR2 FYNNEI. The ends were cut back, 1 base at V and 1 base at J, with 4 bases in the middle. The CDR3 runs 13 residues. The CDR3 bases are TGTGCCAGCAGTGAAGGTAGGAACACTGAAGCTTTCTTT. It is translated as CASSEGRNTEAFF. The full variable domain, with the rest looked up from reference TRBV2 and TRBJ1-1, is EPEVTQTPSHQVTQMGQEVILRCVPISNHLYFYWYRQILGQKVEFLVSFYNNEISEKSEIFDDQFSVERPDGSNFTLKIRSTKLEDSAMYFCASSEGRNTEAFFGQGTRLTVV.

The chain combines TRBV5-1 with TRBJ1-1, with 9 bases identical to TRBD1. CDR3 length: 14 residues. Unmatched junction bases numbered 3, after V lost 3 bases and J lost 3 bases. CDR1 and CDR2 from the germline V gene are SGHRS and YFSETQ. The CDR3 region is CASSSDRGDTEAFF. CDR3 coding DNA: TGCGCCAGCAGCTCCGACAGGGGGGACACTGAAGCTTTCTTT.

The chain couples TRBV19 to TRBJ2-5, with a tentative D call TRBD1 (6 bases). The V end was cut by 5 bases, the J end by 2 bases, with 12 bases between. Germline assignment: CDR1 LNHDA and CDR2 SQIVND (reference sequence). This CDR3 is built from 14 residues. The CDR3: CASSFLDRQETQYF. The CDR3 region has the DNA TGTGCCAGTAGTTTCCTGGACAGACAAGAGACCCAGTACTTC.

The chain uses TRBV5-1 and TRBJ2-7; 8 nucleotides match TRBD1. The trim removed 4 bases at V and 0 bases at J, leaving 6 bases unmatched. The germline CDR1 and CDR2 sequences are SGHRS and YFSETQ. The CDR3 consists of 15 residues. CDR3 residues: CASSRDRFVSYEQYF. DNA of the CDR3: TGCGCCAGCAGCAGGGACAGGTTCGTCTCCTACGAGCAGTACTTC.

The rearrangement links TRBV30 to TRBJ1-5, with 8 bases identical to TRBD1. Per the germline V gene, CDR1 is GTSNPN and CDR2 is SVGIG (reference sequence). V lost 1 base, J lost 6 bases, and 5 bases stayed unmatched. The CDR3 is made up of 14 amino acids. Written as DNA, the CDR3 is TGTGCCTGGAGTGGAGGACAGGGTGGTCAGCCCCAGCATTTT. It translates to CAWSGGQGGQPQHF. Full variable domain (outside the CDR3, taken from reference TRBV30 and TRBJ1-5): SQTIHQWPATLVQPVGSPLSLECTVEGTSNPNLYWYRQAAGRGLQLLFYSVGIGQISSEVPQNLSASRPQDRQFILSSKKLLLSDSGFYLCAWSGGQGGQPQHFGDGTRLSIL.

For this clone: Different DNA sequences within this sample yield the same CDR3. The chain combines TRBV7-9 with TRBJ1-1, with 8 bases matching TRBD1. Per germline, CDR1 SEHNR and CDR2 FQNEAQ (reference sequence). J lost 1 base, V lost 5 bases, and 3 bases had no gene match. The CDR3 extends over 14 amino acids. The CDR3 here is CASSRTGGNTEAFF. CDR3 sequence (DNA): TGTGCCAGCAGCCGTACAGGGGGGAACACTGAAGCTTTCTTT.

This chain connects TRBV5-1 to TRBJ1-1; possible D gene TRBD1, 5 bases. Germline values: CDR1 SGHRS, CDR2 YFSETQ. Trimming pared 0 bases from V and 1 base from J, leaving 7 bases between. The CDR3 sequence is 14 residues long. The CDR3 region is CASSLGGTNTEAFF. The CDR3 coding sequence is TGCGCCAGCAGCTTGGGGGGCACGAACACTGAAGCTTTCTTT.

As to this clone: The sample carries other DNA sequences with the same CDR3. The J gene is TRBJ2-1, the V gene TRBV19; D is undetermined. The CDR3 sequence is 12 residues long. Germline lookup yields CDR1 LNHDA and CDR2 SQIVND (reference sequence). Between the trimmed V and J ends, which lost 3 bases and 7 bases, there was a span of 7 bases. DNA for the CDR3: TGTGCCAGTAGTATTGGCATGAATGAGCAGTTCTTC. It yields the protein CASSIGMNEQFF.

The genes are TRBV5-4 and TRBJ2-3; D remains ambiguous. V dropped 4 bases and J dropped 3 bases, with 9 bases sitting between them. The germline gives CDR1 SGHNT, CDR2 YYREEE (reference sequence). The CDR3 sequence is 13 residues long. Written as DNA, the CDR3 is TGTGCCAGCAGCGGGCCAAAAACAGATACGCAGTATTTT. Protein product: CASSGPKTDTQYF.

The chain recombines TRBV27 with TRBJ2-1; 7 positions match TRBD2. J lost 2 bases, V lost 6 bases, and 4 bases had no gene match. Germline loops: CDR1 MNHEY, CDR2 SMNVEV (reference sequence). The CDR3 length is 14 residues. The CDR3, as DNA: TGTGCCAGCAGCTTCGGGAGGCCCTACAATGAGCAGTTCTTC. This gives the protein CASSFGRPYNEQFF.

The V and J genes are TRBV19 and TRBJ1-3, with TRBD1 identical over 10 bases. V shed 9 bases and J 2 bases; nucleotides not matched to a gene: 4. This CDR3 is built from 14 residues. Germline V lookup: CDR1 LNHDA, CDR2 SQIVND (reference sequence). CDR3 loop: CASLTGGPGNTIYF. CDR3 DNA: TGTGCCAGCCTGACAGGGGGCCCTGGAAACACCATATATTTT.

The chain has TRBV21-1 and TRBJ2-2; the tabulated D call, TRBD2, remains unverified against the DNA. TRBV21-1 is tagged as a pseudogene. This CDR3 has 20 residues. The CDR3: CASSKTPRTSGNVYTGELFF. CDR3 DNA sequence: TGTGCCAGCAGCAAAACACCTAGGACTAGCGGGAATGTGTACACCGGGGAGCTGTTTTTT.

A single count supports this clone. This chain joins TRBV7-9 and TRBJ1-5, with D possibly matching TRBD1 (6 bases). V was trimmed by 5 bases and J by 6 bases, leaving 14 bases between them. The CDR3 extends over 14 amino acids. Per the germline V gene, CDR1 is SEHNR and CDR2 is FQNEAQ (reference sequence). The CDR3 here is CASSKGGDSQPQHF. In DNA, the CDR3 is TGTGCCAGCAGCAAAGGGGGGGATTCTCAGCCCCAGCATTTT. The full variable domain, in which reference TRBV7-9 and TRBJ1-5 provide the parts outside the CDR3, is DTGVSQNPRHKITKRGQNVTFRCDPISEHNRLYWYRQTLGQGPEFLTYFQNEAQLEKSRLLSDRFSAERPKGSFSTLEIQRTEQGDSAMYLCASSKGGDSQPQHFGDGTRLSIL.

The chain couples TRBV5-1 to TRBJ2-5; 8 bases fit TRBD2. The CDR3 contains 14 residues. Germline V gene sequence: CDR1 SGHRS, CDR2 YFSETQ. Trimming took 1 base from V and 4 from J; bases not matched to a gene: 3. CDR3 region: CASSLNGRGETQYF. The DNA of the CDR3 is TGCGCCAGCAGCTTGAACGGGAGGGGAGAGACCCAGTACTTC.

V gene TRBV10-3 combines with J gene TRBJ2-2; no definite D call. The CDR3 has 15 residues. The germline V gene encodes CDR1 ENHRY and CDR2 SYGVKD. V was cut by 2 bases and J by 0 bases, with 7 bases left in between. CDR3 in amino acids: CAISETTANTGELFF. The DNA of the CDR3 is TGTGCCATCAGTGAGACAACAGCGAACACCGGGGAGCTGTTTTTT.

The chain is built from TRBV5-6 and TRBJ1-1, with D unresolved. Looked up from germline, CDR1 is SGHDT and CDR2 is YYEEEE. The CDR3 is 14 residues long. The germline V and J ends were trimmed by 0 bases and 5 bases, with 11 bases remaining between them. The chain's CDR3 is CASSLGKGGTEAFF. CDR3 nucleotide sequence: TGTGCCAGCAGCTTGGGTAAAGGCGGGACTGAAGCTTTCTTT.

The J gene is TRBJ1-3, the V gene TRBV5-1, with D perhaps matching TRBD1 (6 bases). This CDR3 has 16 amino acids. Deletions cut 5 bases from V and 1 base from J, with 16 bases between. Germline V gene lookup returns CDR1 SGHRS and CDR2 YFSETQ. The CDR3 nucleotides are TGCGCCAGCAGGTCAGGGGTTGGCACTTCTGGAAACACCATATATTTT. Translating it yields CASRSGVGTSGNTIYF.

This clone was observed once. The chain combines TRBV5-1 with TRBJ1-3; D unresolved. The CDR3 totals 14 residues. The V gene lost 5 bases and the J gene lost 0 bases, with 9 bases spanning the gap. Germline CDR1 and CDR2: SGHRS and YFSETQ. CDR3 residues: CASREVASGNTIYF. The DNA of the CDR3 is TGCGCCAGCAGGGAGGTAGCCTCTGGAAACACCATATATTTT.

The genes are TRBV2 and TRBJ1-1, with 7 bases identical to TRBD1. The ends lost 2 bases at V and 8 bases at J; junction bases unmatched: 8. Per germline, CDR1 SNHLY and CDR2 FYNNEI. The CDR3 loop spans 14 amino acids. CDR3: CASSENRDSEEAFF. The CDR3 DNA sequence: TGTGCCAGCAGTGAAAACCGGGACAGCGAAGAAGCTTTCTTT.

V usage is TRBV11-3 and J usage is TRBJ2-2; 7 bases map to TRBD1. Looked up from germline, CDR1 is SGHNT and CDR2 is YENEEA. This CDR3 comprises 15 residues. V trimming: 4 bases; J trimming: 3 bases; junction bases outside the gene matches: 5. Here the CDR3 reads CASSSWDSYTGELFF. CDR3 coding DNA: TGTGCCAGCAGCTCCTGGGACAGTTACACCGGGGAGCTGTTTTTT.

V and J are TRBV6-4 and TRBJ1-5; D may be TRBD1 (6 bases). V lost 6 bases, J lost 5 bases, and 11 bases lay in between. In germline, CDR1 is MRHNA, CDR2 SNTAGT. The CDR3 is made up of 13 amino acids. The CDR3 loop is CASRGGADQPQHF. CDR3 nucleotides: TGTGCCAGCAGAGGGGGGGCGGATCAGCCCCAGCATTTT.

This clone was seen ten or more times. The V gene is TRBV6-1, the J gene TRBJ1-1, with TRBD1 matching over 8 bases. This CDR3 comprises 16 residues. Trimming at V came to 4 bases and at J to 0 bases, leaving 7 bases not matched to a gene. Looked up from germline, CDR1 is MNHNS and CDR2 is SASEGT. CDR3 nucleotide sequence: TGTGCCAGCAGTGGCGGGACAGGCAACCTGAACACTGAAGCTTTCTTT. Residues: CASSGGTGNLNTEAFF.

As for this clone: Other DNA sequences of this sample code for an identical CDR3. The chain carries TRBV12-3 or TRBV12-4 and TRBJ2-3, with D hard to call. The germline V and J ends were trimmed by 3 bases and 5 bases, with 3 bases remaining between them. This CDR3 region has 11 residues. CDR3 residues: CASSFLDTQYF. CDR3 nucleotide sequence: TGTGCCAGCAGTTTCCTAGATACGCAGTATTTT.

V is TRBV6-5 and J is TRBJ2-1; 8 bases fit TRBD1. The CDR3 runs 14 residues. V lost 5 bases to trimming and J lost 5 bases; unmatched junction nucleotides: 5. Germline CDR1 is MNHEY and CDR2 is SVGAGI. CDR3 sequence: CASSPQGANNEQFF. The CDR3 region has the DNA TGTGCCAGCAGTCCCCAGGGGGCGAACAATGAGCAGTTCTTC.